The 30 T cell receptor beta chains presented below share a single source sample, sequenced in a study of OX40 agonist ivuxolimab in advanced cancers. The protocol was immunoSEQ multiplex PCR, while the TCRdb copy is restricted to in-frame clones and leaves out a portion. The data contain 30,000 or so clones, approximately 81% of them singletons. This material consisted of CD4+ or CD8+ T cells sorted from blood, taken in a trial of the OX40 agonist ivuxolimab. These receptors were taken from an adult with an advanced solid tumor such as melanoma, head and neck, liver or kidney cancer.

The V and J genes are TRBV19 and TRBJ1-1; no clear D. The V end was cut by 3 bases, the J end by 1 base, with 15 bases between. Per germline, CDR1 LNHDA and CDR2 SQIVND (reference sequence). CDR3 length: 16 amino acids. The CDR3 coding sequence is TGTGCCAGTAGTATTTATTCGGGTCAGGAGAACACTGAAGCTTTCTTT. Residues: CASSIYSGQENTEAFF. Filled out from reference TRBV19 and TRBJ1-1, the complete variable domain reads DGGITQSPKYLFRKEGQNVTLSCEQNLNHDAMYWYRQDPGQGLRLIYYSQIVNDFQKGDIAEGYSVSREKKESFPLTVTSAQKNPTAFYLCASSIYSGQENTEAFFGQGTRLTVV.

This chain joins TRBV19 and TRBJ1-5; possible D gene TRBD1, 5 bases. The CDR3 extends over 14 amino acids. Germline CDR1 reads LNHDA; CDR2 reads SQIVND (reference sequence). Trimming took off 9 bases at V and 6 bases at J, with 18 bases between the two ends. In DNA, the CDR3 is TGTGCCAGCGGCGGGGAGGGTGGGGGTCAGCCCCAGCATTTT. Translated, it gives CASGGEGGGQPQHF.

This rearrangement joins TRBV27 to TRBJ1-2, with TRBD1 identical over 7 bases. The V segment lost 6 bases and the J segment 8 bases; nucleotides outside the gene matches: 15. This CDR3 contains 15 residues. Germline CDR1 reads MNHEY; CDR2 reads SMNVEV (reference sequence). The CDR3 DNA sequence: TGTGCCAGCAGCCCCCCAGGGGGTGGGGCGGGGGGCTACACCTTC. As protein: CASSPPGGGAGGYTF.

This chain uses TRBV4-1 with TRBJ2-1; D is perhaps TRBD1 (6 bases). V lost 3 bases to trimming and J lost 3 bases, with 21 bases between them. CDR3 length: 18 residues. Germline CDR1 MGHRA, CDR2 YSYEKL. The CDR3 region has the DNA TGCGCCAGCAGCCATTCCGATGCAGGGGCGGTAATCTACAATGAGCAGTTCTTC. Protein sequence: CASSHSDAGAVIYNEQFF.

The chain employs TRBV29-1 and TRBJ1-2; weak D call: TRBD1 (5 bases). Germline CDR1 SQVTM, CDR2 ANQGSEA. V was clipped by 0 bases and J by 4 bases, with 6 bases between them. CDR3 length: 12 amino acids. The CDR3 DNA sequence: TGCAGCGTTGAAGAAGGGGCCTATGGCTACACCTTC. Its protein is CSVEEGAYGYTF. The whole variable domain, filled in from reference TRBV29-1 and TRBJ1-2, reads SAVISQKPSRDICQRGTSLTIQCQVDSQVTMMFWYRQQPGQSLTLIATANQGSEATYESGFVIDKFPISRPNLTFSTLTVSNMSPEDSSIYLCSVEEGAYGYTFGSGTRLTVV.

The chain has TRBV7-2 and TRBJ2-1; 7 bases align to TRBD2. Germline loops: CDR1 SGHTA, CDR2 FQGNSA. The V and J ends lost 4 bases and 4 bases, in that order; junction bases with no gene match: 10. The CDR3 has 16 amino acids. CDR3 residues: CASSSGGGGSYNEQFF. The CDR3 bases are TGTGCCAGCAGCTCGGGAGGTGGGGGGAGTTACAATGAGCAGTTCTTC.

The sample holds one count of this clone. The chain combines TRBV29-1 with TRBJ1-1; unclear D gene. Germline loops: CDR1 SQVTM, CDR2 ANQGSEA. Trimming cost V 6 bases and J 7 bases, with 18 bases left between them. This CDR3 is built from 13 residues. The CDR3 DNA is TGCAGCGTCGTCGGTGGCAAAAAATTTGAAGCTTTCTTT. As protein: CSVVGGKKFEAFF.

The V gene is TRBV6-5, the J gene TRBJ1-2; 7 bases agree with TRBD1. There are 14 residues in the CDR3. The junction had 6 bases not matched to a gene; V was cut back by 5 bases and J by 3 bases. From germline, CDR1 is MNHEY and CDR2 SVGAGI. CDR3 in amino acids: CASSQGTAHYGYTF. The CDR3, as DNA: TGTGCCAGCAGTCAAGGGACAGCTCACTATGGCTACACCTTC.

The chain links TRBV28 to TRBJ2-3; 13 bases map to TRBD2. Germline lookup yields CDR1 MDHEN and CDR2 SYDVKM. The V gene end was trimmed by 3 bases and the J gene end by 4 bases; junction bases not matched to a gene: 16. The CDR3 is 20 amino acids. CDR3: CASSFALAGGPGGGPDTQYF. CDR3 DNA sequence: TGTGCCAGCAGTTTTGCACTAGCGGGGGGGCCAGGTGGTGGTCCAGATACGCAGTATTTT. Filled out from reference TRBV28 and TRBJ2-3, the complete variable domain reads DVKVTQSSRYLVKRTGEKVFLECVQDMDHENMFWYRQDPGLGLRLIYFSYDVKMKEKGDIPEGYSVSREKKERFSLILESASTNQTSMYLCASSFALAGGPGGGPDTQYFGPGTRLTVL.

This clone was recorded once. The V and J genes are TRBV5-6 and TRBJ2-7, with a possible D match to TRBD1 (6 bases). Germline loops: CDR1 SGHDT, CDR2 YYEEEE. This CDR3 has 12 residues. V lost 0 bases and J lost 9, with 10 bases in between. CDR3 coding DNA: TGTGCCAGCAGCTTGGGGACAGTTGGGCAGTACTTC. Protein sequence: CASSLGTVGQYF.

This clone was detected once. The rearrangement joins TRBV10-3 to TRBJ2-1; no clear D gene. The V gene's germline CDR1 is ENHRY and CDR2 SYGVKD. This CDR3 has 19 amino acids. Trimming removed 6 bases from V and 0 bases from J, with 24 bases in between. In DNA, the CDR3 is TGTGCCATCAGCTTCGAGGAACTCGATATAGTTAGCTCCTACAATGAGCAGTTCTTC. This sequence encodes CAISFEELDIVSSYNEQFF.

CDR3 nucleotides: TGTGCCAGCAGCTTGCGACGCGGGGGGGTAGGAGAGACCCAGTACTTC. Residues: CASSLRRGGVGETQYF. This rearrangement joins TRBV5-4 to TRBJ2-5; the match to TRBD2 covers 9 bases. CDR3 length: 16 amino acids. The ends lost 1 base at V and 4 bases at J; junction bases unmatched: 8. Germline-derived CDR1 and CDR2 are SGHNT and YYREEE (reference sequence). The variable domain in full, with the rest retrieved from reference TRBV5-4 and TRBJ2-5, is ETGVTQSPTHLIKTRGQQVTLRCSSQSGHNTVSWYQQALGQGPQFIFQYYREEENGRGNFPPRFSGLQFPNYSSELNVNALELDDSALYLCASSLRRGGVGETQYFGPGTRLLVL.

This chain links TRBV9 with TRBJ2-2; TRBD1 aligns across 8 bases. V trimming: 0 bases; J trimming: 8 bases; junction bases outside the gene matches: 6. CDR3 length: 15 residues. In germline, CDR1 is SGDLS, CDR2 YYNGEE. In nucleotides, the CDR3 is TGTGCCAGCAGCGTAGTCCCAGGGGGCGCGGGGGAGCTGTTTTTT. Protein product: CASSVVPGGAGELFF.

The gene calls are TRBV6-5 and TRBJ1-1; possible D gene TRBD1, 6 bases. With 7 bases removed from V and 3 bases from J, the gap between germline ends came to 18 bases. The CDR3 sequence is 15 residues long. CDR1 and CDR2 (germline): MNHEY, SVGAGI. The CDR3 DNA sequence: TGTGCCAGCAAACCACAGGGAGATGGGGACACTGAAGCTTTCTTT. This translates into CASKPQGDGDTEAFF.

The sample holds a few counts of this clone. V and J are TRBV7-6 and TRBJ1-1; 8 nucleotides agree with TRBD1. Germline CDR1 reads SGHVS; CDR2 reads FNYEAQ. The CDR3 length is 15 residues. V was pared by 3 bases and J by 1 base, with 4 bases of the junction left unmatched. In nucleotides, the CDR3 is TGTGCCAGCAGCTTGGGACAGGACCCGAACACTGAAGCTTTCTTT. It yields the protein CASSLGQDPNTEAFF.

This clone occurred once. J is TRBJ1-2 and V is TRBV9, with 8 positions matching TRBD1. V shed 0 bases and J 2 bases; nucleotides not matched to a gene: 3. The CDR3 has 15 residues. The germline V gene encodes CDR1 SGDLS and CDR2 YYNGEE. This CDR3 reads CASSVGWDRNYGYTF. The CDR3 DNA follows: TGTGCCAGCAGCGTAGGCTGGGACAGGAACTATGGCTACACCTTC. Complete variable domain (other parts from reference TRBV9 and TRBJ1-2): DSGVTQTPKHLITATGQRVTLRCSPRSGDLSVYWYQQSLDQGLQFLIQYYNGEERAKGNILERFSAQQFPDLHSELNLSSLELGDSALYFCASSVGWDRNYGYTFGSGTRLTVV.

The V call is TRBV11-3, the J call TRBJ2-1, with D hard to call. The V gene lost 5 bases and the J gene lost 0 bases, with 5 bases spanning the gap. The germline V gene encodes CDR1 SGHNT and CDR2 YENEEA. The CDR3 contains 13 residues. In nucleotides, the CDR3 is TGTGCCAGCAGCCCCCGCTCCTACAATGAGCAGTTCTTC. Amino acids: CASSPRSYNEQFF.

The chain combines TRBV9 with TRBJ1-6; 7 nucleotides line up with TRBD1. This CDR3 is built from 18 residues. CDR1 is SGDLS and CDR2 is YYNGEE in the germline V gene. The V and J ends lost 0 bases and 3 bases, in that order; junction bases with no gene match: 9. The CDR3 bases are TGTGCCAGCAGCGTAGTTGGGACAGAAGGTAGCTATAATTCACCCCTCCACTTT. Protein: CASSVVGTEGSYNSPLHF.

This clone has more than one count but fewer than ten. J is TRBJ1-2 and V is TRBV11-2; D is unclear. The CDR3 runs to 12 residues. V dropped 6 bases and J dropped 2 bases, with 7 bases sitting between them. Germline V gene data show CDR1 as SGHAT and CDR2 as FQNNGV. The CDR3 coding sequence is TGTGCCAGCAGTTTTCAGAACTATGGCTACACCTTC. Translation gives CASSFQNYGYTF.

The chain employs TRBV5-1 and TRBJ2-4, with D unclear. The CDR3 runs to 14 residues. Germline CDR1 and CDR2: SGHRS and YFSETQ. Trimming left V 2 bases short and J 1 base short, with 7 bases between. CDR3 protein: CASSFTGAKNIQYF. The DNA of the CDR3 is TGCGCCAGCAGCTTTACCGGGGCCAAAAACATTCAGTACTTC.

This clone was recorded a few times. The chain joins TRBV28 to TRBJ1-6; 7 positions match TRBD1. Germline CDR1 reads MDHEN; CDR2 reads SYDVKM. V gave up 7 bases and J gave up 8 bases; unmatched junction bases: 8. The CDR3 consists of 14 residues. For the CDR3, the DNA is TGTGCCAGCAAACCCGGGACAGAAGATTCACCCCTCCACTTT. Protein sequence: CASKPGTEDSPLHF.

The chain uses TRBV30 and TRBJ1-3, with D uncertain. Looked up from germline, CDR1 is GTSNPN and CDR2 is SVGIG (reference sequence). This CDR3 region has 12 residues. The germline V and J ends were trimmed by 2 bases and 2 bases, with 4 bases remaining between them. CDR3 coding DNA: TGTGCCTGGAGTCCTCCTGGAAACACCATATATTTT. Protein product: CAWSPPGNTIYF.

V is TRBV28 and J is TRBJ1-1; D not certain. From germline, CDR1 is MDHEN and CDR2 SYDVKM. V was cut by 7 bases and J by 3 bases, with 9 bases left in between. The CDR3 sequence is 12 residues long. This chain's CDR3 is CASTTWDTEAFF. The CDR3 region has the DNA TGTGCCAGCACCACGTGGGACACTGAAGCTTTCTTT.

This chain connects TRBV5-4 to TRBJ1-1; no definite D call. Germline CDR1 is SGHNT and CDR2 is YYREEE (reference sequence). Deletions cut 2 bases from V and 4 bases from J, with 9 bases between. This CDR3 region has 13 residues. For the CDR3, the DNA is TGTGCCAGCAGCTTTTATCTGGCCACTGAAGCTTTCTTT. This gives the protein CASSFYLATEAFF.

V and J are TRBV30 and TRBJ2-3; 8 positions agree with TRBD1. CDR1 is GTSNPN, CDR2 SVGIG, per germline (reference sequence). V dropped 0 bases and J dropped 3; count of bases not matched to a gene: 14. CDR3 length: 18 residues. For the CDR3, the DNA is TGTGCCTGGAGTGTAGGTGATCGGAGGCAGGGGGCAACAGATACGCAGTATTTT. It translates to CAWSVGDRRQGATDTQYF. The variable domain in full, with the rest retrieved from reference TRBV30 and TRBJ2-3, is SQTIHQWPATLVQPVGSPLSLECTVEGTSNPNLYWYRQAAGRGLQLLFYSVGIGQISSEVPQNLSASRPQDRQFILSSKKLLLSDSGFYLCAWSVGDRRQGATDTQYFGPGTRLTVL.

This chain uses TRBV18 with TRBJ2-3; tentatively, D is TRBD2 (5 bases). CDR3 length equals 14 residues. The germline V and J ends were trimmed by 6 bases and 2 bases, with 12 bases remaining between them. CDR1 and CDR2 (germline): KGHSH, LQKENI. The CDR3 coding sequence is TGTGCCAGCTCCCGGGGAGAACCCACAGATACGCAGTATTTT. Amino acid sequence: CASSRGEPTDTQYF.

This CDR3 reads CASSLGLGTTEAFF. In DNA form, the CDR3 reads TGCGCCAGCAGCTTGGGGCTAGGGACCACTGAAGCTTTCTTT. The rearrangement joins TRBV5-1 to TRBJ1-1, with a tentative D call TRBD1 (5 bases). This CDR3 is built from 14 residues. Looked up from germline, CDR1 is SGHRS and CDR2 is YFSETQ. Trimming removed 0 bases at V and 4 bases at J, with 10 bases between.

This clone occurred once. The rearrangement joins TRBV10-2 to TRBJ2-3; 11 positions match TRBD2. V dropped 3 bases and J dropped 2; count of bases not matched to a gene: 1. The CDR3 has 15 amino acids. The V gene's germline CDR1 is WSHSY and CDR2 SAAADI. Here the CDR3 DNA reads TGCGCCAGCAGTGAACTAGCGGGGGTCACAGATACGCAGTATTTT. Its protein product is CASSELAGVTDTQYF.

This rearrangement joins TRBV9 to TRBJ1-2; possible D gene TRBD1, 6 bases. The germline V gene has CDR1 SGDLS and CDR2 YYNGEE. V was clipped by 0 bases and J by 2 bases, with 14 bases between them. The length of the CDR3 is 16 residues. The CDR3 DNA reads as TGTGCCAGCAGCGTAGGAGGGGGGCGAGCAAACTATGGCTACACCTTC. It encodes CASSVGGGRANYGYTF.

The rearrangement uses TRBV18 and TRBJ1-1; D may be TRBD1 (5 bases). V dropped 3 bases and J dropped 0 bases, with 14 bases sitting between them. CDR3 length: 16 residues. The germline CDR1 and CDR2 sequences are KGHSH and LQKENI. CDR3 in DNA: TGTGCCAGCTCACCTCAAGGGCGGGGGATGAACACTGAAGCTTTCTTT. Translation gives CASSPQGRGMNTEAFF.